The 20 T cell receptor beta chains below were found in one sample sequenced in a study of somatic mutations in cytotoxic T cells in rheumatoid arthritis. Sequencing used immunoSEQ multiplex PCR; TCRdb keeps in-frame clones, though not all of them. The profile shows under 20,000 clones, less than 85% of them singletons. The sample consisted of CD8+ T cells sorted from blood. The receptors shown here come from a woman aged 40 to 49 with rheumatoid arthritis.

This chain links TRBV19 with TRBJ2-7, with D perhaps matching TRBD2 (7 bases). CDR1 LNHDA and CDR2 SQIVND come from the germline V gene (reference sequence). The CDR3 totals 13 residues. The CDR3, as DNA: TGTGCGGTTGGGGGGGCAGGCTCCTACGAGCAGTACTTC. Its protein is CAVGGAGSYEQYF.

V is TRBV2 and J is TRBJ1-1, with 8 bases identical to TRBD1. The V segment lost 7 bases and the J segment 3 bases; nucleotides outside the gene matches: 13. In germline, CDR1 is SNHLY, CDR2 FYNNEI. This CDR3 contains 16 residues. For the CDR3, the DNA is TGTGCCAGCAATTCTGCAGGGGGCGCGTGGGACACTGAAGCTTTCTTT. Its protein product is CASNSAGGAWDTEAFF.

This rearrangement joins TRBV6-1 to TRBJ1-5; 8 nucleotides line up with TRBD1. Germline lookup yields CDR1 MNHNS and CDR2 SASEGT. The CDR3 is 12 amino acids. The V gene end was trimmed by 10 bases and the J gene end by 7 bases; junction bases not matched to a gene: 6. Here the CDR3 reads CANWTGKQPQHF. The CDR3 DNA reads as TGTGCCAACTGGACAGGGAAGCAGCCCCAGCATTTT.

The rearrangement uses TRBV11-2 and TRBJ2-1, with 7 nucleotides matching TRBD1. V gave up 2 bases and J gave up 9 bases; unmatched junction bases: 7. The CDR3 loop spans 14 amino acids. The germline CDR1 and CDR2 sequences are SGHAT and FQNNGV. CDR3 DNA: TGTGCCAGCAGCTTAAGGGCAGGGGGAAGTGAGCAGTTCTTC. Translating gives CASSLRAGGSEQFF.

This clone was seen a handful of times. V is TRBV5-1 and J is TRBJ2-5; D unresolved. Deletions cut 7 bases from V and 5 bases from J, with 9 bases between. Germline CDR1 and CDR2: SGHRS and YFSETQ. The CDR3 runs to 11 residues. The CDR3 coding sequence is TGCGCCAGCCGTGGAGCGGAGACCCAGTACTTC. It translates to CASRGAETQYF.

This chain connects TRBV20-1 to TRBJ2-5; D remains unclear. The CDR3 has 10 residues. V dropped 6 bases and J dropped 4 bases, with 6 bases sitting between them. CDR1 is DFQATT, CDR2 SNEGSKA, per germline (reference sequence). The CDR3: CSAARETQYF. CDR3 in DNA: TGCAGTGCGGCAAGAGAGACCCAGTACTTC.

The chain uses TRBV28 and TRBJ1-3; tentative D call: TRBD1 (5 bases). The CDR3 runs to 15 residues. From germline, CDR1 is MDHEN and CDR2 SYDVKM. Between the trimmed V and J ends, which lost 2 bases and 4 bases, there was a span of 12 bases. This CDR3 reads CASSLAGVSGNTIYF. CDR3 DNA sequence: TGTGCCAGCAGTTTAGCGGGGGTATCAGGAAACACCATATATTTT.

The chain carries TRBV5-6 and TRBJ2-5, with 7 bases identical to TRBD1. TRBJ2-7 explains the end of the DNA better; the J call may be wrong. The length of the CDR3 is 16 residues. The V gene's germline CDR1 is SGHDT and CDR2 YYEEEE. CDR3 nucleotide sequence: TGTGCCAGCAGCATCGGACAGGCATTCTTCCAATACGAGCAGTACTTC. This gives the protein CASSIGQAFFQYEQYF.

The J gene is TRBJ1-1, the V gene TRBV19; possible D gene TRBD1, 6 bases. The CDR3 spans 17 residues. CDR1 is LNHDA and CDR2 is SQIVND in the germline V gene (reference sequence). V was pared by 1 base and J by 0 bases, with 15 bases between. The CDR3 sequence: CASSIVGGMPMNTEAFF. The CDR3 coding sequence is TGTGCCAGTAGTATAGTAGGGGGAATGCCCATGAACACTGAAGCTTTCTTT.

The chain is built from TRBV7-9 and TRBJ2-3; TRBD2 matches 11 bases. The V gene's germline CDR1 is SEHNR and CDR2 FQNEAQ (reference sequence). Trimming at V came to 0 bases and at J to 3 bases, leaving 5 bases not matched to a gene. This CDR3 contains 17 residues. The CDR3 nucleotides read TGTGCCAGCAGCTTAGCTGCTAGCGGGGGGAGAACAGATACGCAGTATTTT. This codes for CASSLAASGGRTDTQYF.

This chain joins TRBV30 and TRBJ1-2, with D perhaps TRBD1 (6 bases). CDR1 GTSNPN and CDR2 SVGIG come from the germline V gene (reference sequence). V lost 3 bases and J lost 4, with 6 bases in between. The CDR3 sequence is 11 residues long. CDR3 sequence reads: CAWRTGYGYTF. The CDR3 coding sequence is TGTGCCTGGAGGACAGGCTATGGCTACACCTTC. The complete variable domain, with remaining parts taken from reference TRBV30 and TRBJ1-2, reads SQTIHQWPATLVQPVGSPLSLECTVEGTSNPNLYWYRQAAGRGLQLLFYSVGIGQISSEVPQNLSASRPQDRQFILSSKKLLLSDSGFYLCAWRTGYGYTFGSGTRLTVV.

The chain carries TRBV20-1 and TRBJ2-7; 7 nucleotides match TRBD1. The germline V gene has CDR1 DFQATT and CDR2 SNEGSKA (reference sequence). The V gene end was trimmed by 6 bases and the J gene end by 6 bases; junction bases not matched to a gene: 5. The CDR3 totals 11 residues. The CDR3 loop is CSAPQGVEQYF. CDR3 sequence (DNA): TGCAGTGCCCCCCAGGGGGTCGAGCAGTACTTC.

On this clone itself: This sample also contains other DNA sequences that code for the same CDR3. The chain joins TRBV30 to TRBJ2-1; 8 nucleotides agree with TRBD2. This CDR3 is 13 amino acids long. V was pared by 7 bases and J by 8 bases, with 10 bases of the junction left unmatched. In germline, CDR1 is GTSNPN, CDR2 SVGIG (reference sequence). The CDR3, as DNA: TGTGCCTATGTAGCGGGGTGGGATCATGAGCAGTTCTTC. Translated, it gives CAYVAGWDHEQFF. Supplemented by reference TRBV30 and TRBJ2-1, the full variable domain reads SQTIHQWPATLVQPVGSPLSLECTVEGTSNPNLYWYRQAAGRGLQLLFYSVGIGQISSEVPQNLSASRPQDRQFILSSKKLLLSDSGFYLCAYVAGWDHEQFFGPGTRLTVL.

In its sample, this clone was seen a few times. The chain links TRBV6-1 to TRBJ1-6, with D possibly TRBD1 on 6 matching bases. Trimming stripped 2 bases from V and 7 bases from J, with 12 bases between. Germline-derived CDR1 and CDR2 are MNHNS and SASEGT. This CDR3 region has 15 residues. CDR3 amino acids: CASSELPGTNSPLHF. The CDR3 bases are TGTGCCAGCAGTGAACTCCCCGGGACAAATTCACCCCTCCACTTT.

The chain uses TRBV4-2 and TRBJ1-2; no clear D gene. V was clipped by 6 bases and J by 4 bases, with 9 bases between them. Germline CDR1 and CDR2: LGHNA and YNFKEQ. The CDR3 covers 12 residues. Here the CDR3 reads CASRWEGYGYTF. CDR3 in DNA: TGTGCCAGCAGATGGGAGGGCTATGGCTACACCTTC.

The chain uses TRBV9 and TRBJ2-1; the D gene is possibly TRBD2 (6 bases). Germline V CDR1 and CDR2: SGDLS, YYNGEE. The CDR3 is 12 residues long. Between the trimmed V and J ends, which lost 4 bases and 10 bases, there was a span of 12 bases. The CDR3 is CASSLGGEEQFF. In DNA, the CDR3 is TGTGCCAGCAGCCTAGGCGGGGAGGAGCAGTTCTTC.

This sequence joins TRBV5-5 and TRBJ2-7; D possibly corresponds to TRBD2 (6 bases). Trimming stripped 0 bases from V and 1 base from J, with 17 bases between. The CDR3 is 17 residues long. Germline V gives CDR1 SGHKS, CDR2 YYEKEE (reference sequence). The CDR3 DNA reads TGTGCCAGCAGCTTGGTAGGAGGGGCAGGGTTGTCCTACGAGCAGTACTTC. This codes for CASSLVGGAGLSYEQYF. Filled out from reference TRBV5-5 and TRBJ2-7, the complete variable domain reads DAGVTQSPTHLIKTRGQQVTLRCSPISGHKSVSWYQQVLGQGPQFIFQYYEKEERGRGNFPDRFSARQFPNYSSELNVNALLLGDSALYLCASSLVGGAGLSYEQYFGPGTRLTVT.

The chain joins TRBV6-5 to TRBJ2-7; 7 positions agree with TRBD1. Germline V gives CDR1 MNHEY, CDR2 SVGAGI. The V and J ends lost 8 bases and 1 base, in that order; junction bases with no gene match: 5. The CDR3 runs 13 residues. The CDR3 loop reads CASGTALSYEQYF. Here the CDR3 DNA reads TGTGCCAGCGGGACAGCTTTATCCTACGAGCAGTACTTC.

The rearrangement joins TRBV19 to TRBJ2-7; tentative D call: TRBD2 (6 bases). This CDR3 comprises 13 residues. V shed 10 bases and J shed 3 bases, with 16 bases lying between them. CDR1 is LNHDA, CDR2 SQIVND, per germline (reference sequence). CDR3: CATKKMEGYEQYF. The DNA for the CDR3 is TGTGCCACAAAAAAAATGGAGGGCTACGAGCAGTACTTC. The variable domain in full, with the rest retrieved from reference TRBV19 and TRBJ2-7, is DGGITQSPKYLFRKEGQNVTLSCEQNLNHDAMYWYRQDPGQGLRLIYYSQIVNDFQKGDIAEGYSVSREKKESFPLTVTSAQKNPTAFYLCATKKMEGYEQYFGPGTRLTVT.

V and J are TRBV9 and TRBJ2-1, with 7 positions matching TRBD2. The CDR3 spans 15 residues. From germline, CDR1 is SGDLS and CDR2 YYNGEE. The V and J ends lost 1 base and 8 bases, in that order; junction bases with no gene match: 9. Here the CDR3 reads CASSVSGVGEDEQFF. CDR3 DNA: TGTGCCAGCAGCGTAAGCGGGGTTGGGGAAGATGAGCAGTTCTTC.